The T cell receptor beta chain described here comes from a study of shared T cell receptors in the human thymus. Generated by immunoSEQ multiplex PCR, the TCRdb table keeps only in-frame clones and is missing some. The sample lists almost 550,000 clones, around 82% occurring once. These records were also assigned to another study, of human thymus T cells.

The receptor comes from a boy in the first two years of life with a congenital heart defect. The sequencing input was thymocytes.

CDR3 nucleotides: TGTGCCTGGAGTGTATATGAGTTAACAGCCGGGGAGCTGTTTTTT. This encodes CAWSVYELTAGELFF. The chain combines TRBV30 with TRBJ2-2; no reliable D call. This CDR3 has 15 amino acids. Trimming stripped 0 bases from V and 6 bases from J, with 14 bases between. Germline CDR1 GTSNPN, CDR2 SVGIG (reference sequence). Variable domain in full (rest from reference TRBV30 and TRBJ2-2): SQTIHQWPATLVQPVGSPLSLECTVEGTSNPNLYWYRQAAGRGLQLLFYSVGIGQISSEVPQNLSASRPQDRQFILSSKKLLLSDSGFYLCAWSVYELTAGELFFGEGSRLTVL.